One T cell receptor beta chain is described in this entry. What it binds is unknown. This specimen belongs to a study of T cells in Graves' hyperthyroidism and ophthalmopathy. Study-level results: From stable hyperthyroidism, ophthalmopathy was separated by a 13 V-J model.

Amplified TCR beta CDR3 regions came from RNA transcripts. Researchers ran a first-round RT-PCR on the TCR CDR3 using the HTBI primer set. TCRdb re-analysed the multiplex PCR reads in MiXCR, keeping a single row per CDR3 protein. The sample has about 53,000 distinct CDR3 sequences; around 48% are singletons. Trimming left V 5 bases short and J 4 bases short, with 11 bases between. Germline V lookup: CDR1 LNHNV, CDR2 YYDKDF (reference sequence). The CDR3 length is 13 residues. This receptor was obtained from a young woman with Graves' ophthalmopathy. V and J are TRBV15 and TRBJ2-5, with D possibly matching TRBD2 (6 bases). Sequenced: blood. CDR3 DNA sequence: TGTGCCACCAGCGAGGAGGGGCCAGAGACCCAGTACTTC. It yields the protein CATSEEGPETQYF. The full variable domain, with the rest looked up from reference TRBV15 and TRBJ2-5, is DAMVIQNPRYQVTQFGKPVTLSCSQTLNHNVMYWYQQKSSQAPKLLFHYYDKDFNNEADTPDNFQSRRPNTSFCFLDIRSPGLGDTAMYLCATSEEGPETQYFGPGTRLLVL.